These 29 T cell receptor beta chains came from one sample sequenced in a study of T-cell reconstitution after alpha-beta-depleted transplantation in children. TCRbeta library construction was performed incorporating unique molecular identifiers. TCRdb re-called the PCR reads with MiXCR, one entry per CDR3 protein. The table lists some 840,000 distinct CDR3 sequences, 16% of them singletons. Sequences were derived from PBMCs, mostly from graft donor cells, sampled 360 days after TCRalphabeta/CD19-depleted stem cell transplant. These receptors were obtained from a male patient younger than 18 who had a stem cell transplant for acute lymphoblastic leukemia, so the T cells may come from the graft donor.

J is TRBJ2-7 and V is TRBV20-1; 8 bases are shared with TRBD2. The V gene end was trimmed by 3 bases and the J gene end by 0 bases; junction bases not matched to a gene: 10. The V gene's germline CDR1 is DFQATT and CDR2 SNEGSKA (reference sequence). This CDR3 has 16 amino acids. CDR3 protein: CSARGLAGKSSYEQYF. For the CDR3, the DNA is TGCAGTGCTAGGGGTTTAGCGGGGAAGAGCTCCTACGAGCAGTACTTC.

V is TRBV12-3 or TRBV12-4 and J is TRBJ2-7; 14 positions match TRBD2. Trimming removed 6 bases from V and 2 bases from J; junction bases left unmatched: 9. The CDR3 runs 17 residues. In DNA, the CDR3 is TGTGCCAGCAGCCTGGGGACTAGCGGGAGACGCACCTACGAGCAGTACTTC. Translating gives CASSLGTSGRRTYEQYF.

This chain links TRBV12-3 or TRBV12-4 with TRBJ2-7; D is perhaps TRBD2 (6 bases). Deletions cut 6 bases from V and 6 bases from J, with 18 bases between. The CDR3 loop spans 14 amino acids. The CDR3 reads CASSQAREFSEQYF. Written as DNA, the CDR3 is TGTGCCAGCAGCCAGGCACGGGAGTTTAGCGAGCAGTACTTC.

CDR3 residues: CASSLYFGLAGGPGTGELFF. The CDR3 DNA sequence: TGTGCCAGCAGCCTATATTTTGGACTAGCGGGAGGGCCAGGCACCGGGGAGCTGTTTTTT. The chain recombines TRBV11-1 with TRBJ2-2, with 15 bases lining up with TRBD2. Germline assignment: CDR1 SGHAT and CDR2 FQDESV (reference sequence). The ends lost 5 bases at V and 4 bases at J; junction bases unmatched: 14. CDR3 size: 20 residues.

Only a few counts were recorded for this clonotype. The chain carries TRBV12-3 or TRBV12-4 and TRBJ1-4, with a weak D call TRBD1 (5 bases). Trimming pared 3 bases from V and 7 bases from J, leaving 21 bases between. The CDR3 consists of 17 residues. CDR3: CASSFSRASSRSEKLFF. The CDR3 bases are TGTGCCAGCAGTTTTTCCAGGGCCAGTAGTCGATCTGAAAAACTGTTTTTT.

This chain's CDR3 is CSARGDLGLQETQYF. CDR3 nucleotide sequence: TGCAGTGCTAGAGGCGATCTAGGACTCCAAGAGACCCAGTACTTC. J is TRBJ2-5 and V is TRBV20-1; the D gene is possibly TRBD2 (5 bases). CDR1 DFQATT and CDR2 SNEGSKA come from the germline V gene (reference sequence). The CDR3 covers 15 residues. V lost 1 base, J lost 1 base, and 13 bases lay in between.

The table lists this clonotype with a few counts. The V call is TRBV29-1, the J call TRBJ2-1; D perhaps matches TRBD1 (5 bases). Trimming took off 4 bases at V and 6 bases at J, with 16 bases between the two ends. Germline CDR1 SQVTM, CDR2 ANQGSEA. The CDR3 totals 14 residues. The CDR3 nucleotides read TGCAGCGTTGCCCCATCAGGGTTCGGCAATGAGCAGTTCTTC. This gives the protein CSVAPSGFGNEQFF.

Only a few counts were recorded for this clonotype. The V call is TRBV7-9, the J call TRBJ2-3; 7 bases line up with TRBD1. The CDR3 runs to 15 residues. Germline assignment: CDR1 SEHNR and CDR2 FQNEAQ (reference sequence). V was pared by 2 bases and J by 6 bases, with 8 bases of the junction left unmatched. CDR3 amino acids: CASSLTQGVRDTQYF. The DNA for the CDR3 is TGTGCCAGCAGCTTAACGCAGGGGGTACGGGATACGCAGTATTTT.

This clonotype was seen a few times. The chain uses TRBV4-1 and TRBJ2-7; 8 bases are a match to TRBD1. The V gene's germline CDR1 is MGHRA and CDR2 YSYEKL. V was pared by 5 bases and J by 2 bases, with 5 bases of the junction left unmatched. The CDR3 has 14 amino acids. The CDR3 sequence: CASSARDRPYEQYF. The CDR3 DNA is TGCGCCAGCAGCGCCCGGGACAGGCCCTACGAGCAGTACTTC.

The rearrangement links TRBV21-1 to TRBJ2-2. TRBV21-1 is recorded as a pseudogene. The CDR3 covers 11 residues. The CDR3 reads CASSVMGELFF. Written as DNA, the CDR3 is TGTGCCAGCAGCGTTATGGGGGAGCTGTTTTTT.

This clonotype was counted between two and nine times. V is TRBV11-2 and J is TRBJ2-1, with 11 bases that match TRBD2. The CDR3 sequence is 15 residues long. Unmatched junction bases numbered 5, after V lost 5 bases and J lost 5 bases. The V gene's germline CDR1 is SGHAT and CDR2 FQNNGV. CDR3: CASSRLAGSHNEQFF. CDR3 nucleotide sequence: TGTGCCAGCAGCAGACTAGCGGGGTCTCACAATGAGCAGTTCTTC.

The chain joins TRBV25-1 to TRBJ2-7; D call uncertain. The CDR3 runs to 13 residues. Between the trimmed V and J ends, which lost 1 base and 2 bases, there was a span of 6 bases. The germline V gene encodes CDR1 MGHDK and CDR2 SYGVNS. The chain's CDR3 is CASSESRTYEQYF. The CDR3 coding sequence is TGTGCCAGCAGTGAATCCAGGACCTACGAGCAGTACTTC.

The CDR3 reads CSAALRDFGEQYF. The CDR3 DNA reads as TGCAGCGCTGCCCTCAGGGATTTCGGCGAGCAGTACTTC. The genes are TRBV29-1 and TRBJ2-7, with D tentatively TRBD1 (5 bases). CDR1 is SQVTM, CDR2 ANQGSEA, per germline. The CDR3 extends over 13 amino acids. Trimming removed 7 bases at V and 6 bases at J, with 19 bases between.

This clonotype was detected only a few times. The chain combines TRBV9 with TRBJ2-3; D gene unclear. V was cut by 0 bases and J by 4 bases, with 12 bases left in between. The CDR3 is 15 residues long. Germline-derived CDR1 and CDR2 are SGDLS and YYNGEE. CDR3 in amino acids: CASSVGGIGADTQYF. The CDR3 DNA reads TGTGCCAGCAGCGTAGGTGGGATTGGTGCAGATACGCAGTATTTT.

Many counts were recorded for this clonotype. V gene TRBV2 combines with J gene TRBJ2-2; unclear D gene. V dropped 3 bases and J dropped 2 bases, with 16 bases sitting between them. Germline V gene data show CDR1 as SNHLY and CDR2 as FYNNEI. This CDR3 has 17 residues. The CDR3 DNA reads as TGTGCCAGCAGTGATGTAGTGAGGAGCCCAAACACCGGGGAGCTGTTTTTT. Translating gives CASSDVVRSPNTGELFF.

The V gene is TRBV20-1, the J gene TRBJ2-2, with D hard to call. The V gene's germline CDR1 is DFQATT and CDR2 SNEGSKA (reference sequence). The CDR3 contains 12 residues. V was cut by 3 bases and J by 4 bases, with 6 bases left in between. The CDR3 DNA reads as TGCAGTGCTAGCAGCCTCACCGGGGAGCTGTTTTTT. It encodes CSASSLTGELFF.

This clonotype has a count of ten or more. The chain has TRBV5-1 and TRBJ2-7, with a tentative D call TRBD2 (6 bases). The V gene's germline CDR1 is SGHRS and CDR2 YFSETQ. The CDR3 is made up of 14 amino acids. Trimming left V 0 bases short and J 2 bases short, with 9 bases between. The CDR3 sequence is CASSLGSGPYEQYF. CDR3 DNA sequence: TGCGCCAGCAGCTTGGGTAGCGGCCCCTACGAGCAGTACTTC.

This clonotype was seen only a few times. The rearrangement uses TRBV19 and TRBJ2-3; 10 nucleotides agree with TRBD1. Germline-derived CDR1 and CDR2 are LNHDA and SQIVND (reference sequence). CDR3 length: 13 amino acids. V was clipped by 9 bases and J by 3 bases; unmatched bases: 3. The CDR3 here is CASWDRGTDTQYF. DNA of the CDR3: TGTGCCAGCTGGGACAGGGGTACAGATACGCAGTATTTT. The full variable domain, its missing parts supplied by reference TRBV19 and TRBJ2-3, is DGGITQSPKYLFRKEGQNVTLSCEQNLNHDAMYWYRQDPGQGLRLIYYSQIVNDFQKGDIAEGYSVSREKKESFPLTVTSAQKNPTAFYLCASWDRGTDTQYFGPGTRLTVL.

The table lists this clonotype with many counts. The chain links TRBV9 to TRBJ2-3, with TRBD2 identical over 9 bases. Unmatched junction bases numbered 5, after V lost 2 bases and J lost 4 bases. Looked up from germline, CDR1 is SGDLS and CDR2 is YYNGEE. This CDR3 has 15 amino acids. The CDR3 region is CASSVHSGSSDTQYF. CDR3 nucleotides: TGTGCCAGCAGCGTTCATAGCGGGAGTTCAGATACGCAGTATTTT.

This clonotype has more than one count but fewer than ten. The genes are TRBV12-3 or TRBV12-4 and TRBJ2-7; maybe TRBD1 (5 bases). The CDR3 runs 12 residues. V was trimmed by 3 bases and J by 6 bases, leaving 9 bases between them. The DNA for the CDR3 is TGTGCCAGCAGTTTGACAGTTCTCGAGCAGTACTTC. It is translated as CASSLTVLEQYF.

This clonotype was counted at least ten times. In DNA, the CDR3 is TGTGCCAGCAGCCAAGATTACGGCGGGAGGGCCTGGAATGAGCAGTTCTTC. It yields the protein CASSQDYGGRAWNEQFF. This sequence joins TRBV4-2 and TRBJ2-1; 9 bases align to TRBD2. Germline V gene lookup returns CDR1 LGHNA and CDR2 YNFKEQ. CDR3 length equals 17 residues. Trimming cost V 0 bases and J 7 bases; bases outside gene matches: 10.

This clonotype was counted a few times. The chain links TRBV4-1 to TRBJ2-2; TRBD2 matches 7 bases. Trimming removed 0 bases from V and 1 base from J; junction bases left unmatched: 11. From germline, CDR1 is MGHRA and CDR2 YSYEKL. The CDR3 length is 19 residues. In DNA form, the CDR3 reads TGCGCCAGCAGCCAAGATTTTTTCCTAACTAGCGTGAACACCGGGGAGCTGTTTTTT. This translates into CASSQDFFLTSVNTGELFF.

This clonotype was detected a few times. V usage is TRBV15 and J usage is TRBJ2-1; tentatively, D is TRBD2 (6 bases). The CDR3 covers 19 residues. Trimming removed 2 bases from V and 0 bases from J, with 20 bases in between. Germline loops: CDR1 LNHNV, CDR2 YYDKDF (reference sequence). Here the CDR3 reads CATSRKPGASESSYNEQFF. In DNA form, the CDR3 reads TGTGCCACCAGCAGAAAACCCGGGGCTAGCGAAAGCTCCTACAATGAGCAGTTCTTC.

CDR3 DNA: TGTGCCAGCAGTTATCTCCCTGGGGGTTTGGGTCCCAGCTCTGGGGCCAACGTCCTGACTTTC. Encoded protein: CASSYLPGGLGPSSGANVLTF. The rearrangement joins TRBV6-2 or TRBV6-3 to TRBJ2-6; D assignment may be TRBD1 or TRBD2 (5 bases each). Looked up from germline, CDR1 is MNHEY and CDR2 is SVGEGT. V lost 3 bases to trimming and J lost 0 bases, with 24 bases between them. This CDR3 has 21 residues.

V is TRBV9 and J is TRBJ2-1, with TRBD1 identical over 9 bases. V lost 2 bases to trimming and J lost 10 bases; unmatched junction nucleotides: 13. This CDR3 is 16 amino acids long. The germline V gene has CDR1 SGDLS and CDR2 YYNGEE. The CDR3 is CASSVYLKQGAGEQFF. CDR3 DNA sequence: TGTGCCAGCAGCGTGTATCTAAAACAGGGGGCAGGCGAGCAGTTCTTC.

This clonotype was seen ten or more times. The chain carries TRBV9 and TRBJ2-5; 7 nucleotides match TRBD2. This CDR3 contains 14 residues. After removal of 3 bases from V and 4 bases from J, the junction contained 6 bases not matched to a gene. Germline CDR1 SGDLS, CDR2 YYNGEE. The CDR3 region is CASSGSGTRETQYF. The CDR3 DNA sequence: TGTGCCAGCAGCGGGAGCGGGACGCGAGAGACCCAGTACTTC.

V and J are TRBV5-1 and TRBJ2-2; D assignment may be TRBD1 or TRBD2 (5 bases each). Germline V lookup: CDR1 SGHRS, CDR2 YFSETQ. The CDR3 has 16 residues. Trimming took off 6 bases at V and 2 bases at J, with 17 bases between the two ends. In nucleotides, the CDR3 is TGCGCCAGCATGCTAACCGGGACGGTTAACACCGGGGAGCTGTTTTTT. Amino acid sequence: CASMLTGTVNTGELFF.

There are a few counts of this clonotype. V is TRBV27 and J is TRBJ1-1; D ambiguous. Germline-derived CDR1 and CDR2 are MNHEY and SMNVEV (reference sequence). The CDR3 has 13 amino acids. Trimming left V 7 bases short and J 4 bases short, with 13 bases between. The CDR3 loop is CASTPHTGTEAFF. The CDR3 coding sequence is TGTGCCAGCACCCCCCATACGGGCACTGAAGCTTTCTTT.

This clonotype has just a few counts. The chain couples TRBV5-1 to TRBJ2-3; 8 positions agree with TRBD2. CDR3 length: 16 amino acids. CDR1 SGHRS and CDR2 YFSETQ come from the germline V gene. Trimming took 1 base from V and 0 from J; bases not matched to a gene: 4. The CDR3 sequence: CASSLQAGGSTDTQYF. The CDR3, as DNA: TGCGCCAGCAGCTTGCAGGCGGGAGGTAGCACAGATACGCAGTATTTT.